A selection of T cell receptor beta chains follows, all from one sample in a study of CD8+ T cells in alopecia areata. Assay: immunoSEQ multiplex PCR; the TCRdb copy retains only in-frame clones and omits some. The repertoire holds approximately 150,000 clones, with around 54% as singletons. The specimen was CD4+ T cells sorted from blood. The receptors were gathered from a human donor in good health. CDR3s include the opening cysteine and the closing phenylalanine or tryptophan. The D gene is left open where the match is weak. Rows give clone size only sometimes, using once, few, many, or a class for an expanded clone.

TRBV11-1	-	TRBJ2-5	-	CASSSIAGRDMAQYF	TGTGCCAGCAGCTCTATAGCGGGTCGGGACATGGCCCAGTACTTC
TRBV7-9	once	TRBJ1-5	TRBD1	CASSLTGQGSSAQHF	TGTGCCAGCAGCCTTACTGGACAGGGGTCATCAGCCCAGCATTTT
TRBV7-2	-	TRBJ1-2	TRBD1	CASSFNRGRRGYTF	TGTGCCAGCAGCTTTAACAGGGGGCGGCGAGGCTACACCTTC
TRBV7-9	-	TRBJ1-2	TRBD1	CASSLDRGSNYGYTF	TGTGCCAGCAGCTTAGACAGGGGATCTAACTATGGCTACACCTTC
TRBV18	few	TRBJ1-5	TRBD1	CASSPGTGGNQPQHF	TGTGCCAGCTCACCAGGGACAGGGGGGAATCAGCCCCAGCATTTT
TRBV27	once	TRBJ2-2	TRBD1	CASSPQPGQGTTGELFF	TGTGCCAGCAGTCCCCAACCTGGACAGGGCACCACCGGGGAGCTGTTTTTT
TRBV29-1	few	TRBJ1-2	-	CSADVGIYYGYTF	TGCAGCGCTGACGTCGGCATCTACTATGGCTACACCTTC
TRBV11-2	few	TRBJ2-2	-	CASSQLNFGELFF	TGTGCCAGCAGCCAACTTAATTTCGGGGAGCTGTTTTTT
TRBV27	-	TRBJ1-2	TRBD1	CASRTLRQGSYGYTF	TGTGCCAGCAGAACACTCCGACAGGGTAGCTATGGCTACACCTTC
TRBV27	few	TRBJ2-7	TRBD2	CASSFRLAGLDEQYF	TGTGCCAGCAGTTTCCGACTAGCGGGGTTGGACGAGCAGTACTTC
TRBV7-9	few	TRBJ2-6	-	CASSLASGANVLTF	TGTGCCAGCAGCTTAGCCTCTGGGGCCAACGTCCTGACTTTC
TRBV5-6	-	TRBJ1-2	-	CASSLDRQGYTF	TGTGCCAGCAGCTTGGATCGGCAAGGCTACACCTTC
TRBV7-8	-	TRBJ2-7	-	CASSLGLGDEQYF	TGTGCCAGCAGCTTAGGATTGGGAGACGAGCAGTACTTC
TRBV7-9	-	TRBJ1-2	-	CASSRVSGDYTF	TGTGCCAGCAGCCGTGTTAGCGGCGACTACACCTTC
TRBV29-1	few	TRBJ2-1	-	CSSRRGNEQFF	TGCAGCTCCCGTAGGGGGAATGAGCAGTTCTTC
TRBV5-1	few	TRBJ2-1	-	CASSLDGESYNEQFF	TGCGCCAGCAGCTTGGATGGGGAATCCTACAATGAGCAGTTCTTC
TRBV27	-	TRBJ2-7	TRBD1	CASSLRGTGQIYEQYF	TGTGCCAGCAGTCTTAGGGGGACAGGCCAAATCTACGAGCAGTACTTC
TRBV7-2	-	TRBJ2-7	-	CASSLRSPLYEQYF	TGTGCCAGCAGCTTACGGTCCCCCTTATACGAGCAGTACTTC
TRBV6-5	-	TRBJ2-7	TRBD1	CASSTDRVRSYEQYF	TGTGCCAGCAGCACGGACAGGGTACGCTCCTACGAGCAGTACTTC
TRBV29-1	few	TRBJ2-7	-	CSVVQGAYEQYF	TGCAGCGTTGTCCAGGGAGCCTACGAGCAGTACTTC
TRBV7-9	-	TRBJ2-7	-	CASSLGVYEQYF	TGTGCCAGCAGCTTAGGTGTGTACGAGCAGTACTTC
TRBV7-9	-	TRBJ2-7	-	CASSLVPGRYEQYF	TGTGCCAGCAGCTTAGTACCAGGGAGGTACGAGCAGTACTTC
TRBV29-1	few	TRBJ1-4	-	CSVEWAVGEKLFF	TGCAGCGTTGAGTGGGCTGTAGGTGAAAAACTGTTTTTT
TRBV4-2	-	TRBJ2-1	-	CASSQDPDGVNEQFF	TGTGCCAGCAGCCAAGATCCCGATGGGGTCAATGAGCAGTTCTTC
TRBV5-1	-	TRBJ2-1	TRBD1	CASSLGQGTYNEQFF	TGCGCCAGCAGCTTGGGACAGGGGACCTACAATGAGCAGTTCTTC